Listed below are T cell receptor beta chains from one sample, sequenced in a study of cytomegalovirus exposure and HLA in healthy donors. TCRdb's table, derived via immunoSEQ multiplex PCR, lists solely in-frame clones and lacks some. The data show 150,000 to 200,000 clones, around four fifths seen once. Sequenced: PBMCs. The receptor source for this set is a woman in her forties or fifties in good health and CMV-seronegative. Each CDR3 is given with its conserved first and last residue. D genes are given only for firm matches. A row's size may be missing; if present it is once, few, many or a size class.

clone_size: NA
v_call: TRBV5-4
j_call: TRBJ2-7
d_call: TRBD1
cdr3_aa: CASSLETGTGAEQYF
cdr3_nt: TGTGCCAGCAGCTTGGAAACCGGGACAGGTGCCGAGCAGTACTTC

clone_size: NA
v_call: TRBV5-4
j_call: TRBJ1-1
d_call: NA
cdr3_aa: CASSFTQRTTIEAFF
cdr3_nt: TGTGCCAGCAGCTTTACACAGAGGACAACAATTGAAGCTTTCTTT

clone_size: NA
v_call: TRBV11-3
j_call: TRBJ2-2
d_call: TRBD1
cdr3_aa: CASSLSGTANTGELFF
cdr3_nt: TGTGCCAGCAGCTTATCTGGGACAGCTAACACCGGGGAGCTGTTTTTT

clone_size: NA
v_call: TRBV30
j_call: TRBJ1-1
d_call: TRBD1
cdr3_aa: CAWNFRDRGMNTEAFF
cdr3_nt: TGTGCCTGGAATTTCCGGGACAGGGGTATGAACACTGAAGCTTTCTTT

clone_size: few
v_call: TRBV28
j_call: TRBJ1-4
d_call: NA
cdr3_aa: CASSSILSSGALNEKLFF
cdr3_nt: TGTGCCAGCAGTTCCATCCTGTCCTCAGGGGCACTTAATGAAAAACTGTTTTTT

clone_size: NA
v_call: TRBV6-6
j_call: TRBJ1-1
d_call: NA
cdr3_aa: CASSYTGDGNTEAFF
cdr3_nt: TGTGCCAGCAGTTACACGGGGGATGGGAACACTGAAGCTTTCTTT

clone_size: NA
v_call: TRBV5-1
j_call: TRBJ1-1
d_call: TRBD1
cdr3_aa: CASSSTGGRDTEAFF
cdr3_nt: TGCGCCAGCAGCTCGACAGGGGGAAGGGACACTGAAGCTTTCTTT

clone_size: NA
v_call: TRBV18
j_call: TRBJ2-1
d_call: NA
cdr3_aa: CASSPTSYNEQFF
cdr3_nt: TGTGCCAGCTCACCAACCAGCTACAATGAGCAGTTCTTC

clone_size: NA
v_call: TRBV4-2
j_call: TRBJ2-7
d_call: TRBD1
cdr3_aa: CASSQAWDRVHEQYF
cdr3_nt: TGTGCCAGCAGCCAAGCCTGGGACAGGGTACACGAGCAGTACTTC

clone_size: few
v_call: TRBV7-9
j_call: TRBJ1-1
d_call: NA
cdr3_aa: CASSLVHWQMNTEAFF
cdr3_nt: TGTGCCAGCAGCTTAGTTCATTGGCAGATGAACACTGAAGCTTTCTTT

clone_size: NA
v_call: TRBV15
j_call: TRBJ2-1
d_call: TRBD1
cdr3_aa: CATGTGAGVSYNEQFF
cdr3_nt: TGTGCCACCGGGACAGGGGCCGGAGTCTCCTACAATGAGCAGTTCTTC

clone_size: NA
v_call: TRBV5-1
j_call: TRBJ1-1
d_call: NA
cdr3_aa: CASSLGAPNTEAFF
cdr3_nt: TGCGCCAGCAGCTTGGGGGCACCGAACACTGAAGCTTTCTTT

clone_size: NA
v_call: TRBV5-1
j_call: TRBJ1-1
d_call: TRBD1
cdr3_aa: CASSYSGTGDTEAFF
cdr3_nt: TGCGCCAGCAGCTACTCCGGGACAGGGGACACTGAAGCTTTCTTT

clone_size: NA
v_call: TRBV4-2
j_call: TRBJ2-7
d_call: TRBD1
cdr3_aa: CASSQESGGEEQYF
cdr3_nt: TGTGCCAGCAGCCAAGAATCAGGGGGTGAAGAGCAGTACTTC

clone_size: NA
v_call: TRBV6-6
j_call: TRBJ2-1
d_call: NA
cdr3_aa: CASSYSGSRMYNEQFF
cdr3_nt: TGTGCCAGCAGTTACAGTGGGAGTCGTATGTACAATGAGCAGTTCTTC

clone_size: NA
v_call: TRBV19
j_call: TRBJ1-1
d_call: TRBD1
cdr3_aa: CASSKSGTGLAFF
cdr3_nt: TGTGCCAGTAGTAAATCGGGGACAGGGTTGGCTTTCTTT

clone_size: once
v_call: TRBV5-1
j_call: TRBJ2-7
d_call: NA
cdr3_aa: CASSLVGQSYEQYF
cdr3_nt: TGCGCCAGCAGCTTGGTTGGACAGTCCTACGAGCAGTACTTC

clone_size: once
v_call: TRBV27
j_call: TRBJ2-2
d_call: NA
cdr3_aa: CASSFLGHKNTGELFF
cdr3_nt: TGTGCCAGCAGTTTCTTGGGGCATAAGAACACCGGGGAGCTGTTTTTT

clone_size: NA
v_call: TRBV27
j_call: TRBJ2-6
d_call: NA
cdr3_aa: CASTPVSGANVLTF
cdr3_nt: TGTGCCAGCACCCCTGTTTCTGGGGCCAACGTCCTGACTTTC

clone_size: NA
v_call: TRBV9
j_call: TRBJ2-1
d_call: TRBD2
cdr3_aa: CASSFNPLLLAGSLQEQFF
cdr3_nt: TGTGCCAGCAGCTTCAACCCCTTACTCCTAGCGGGGTCCTTACAGGAGCAGTTCTTC

clone_size: NA
v_call: TRBV2
j_call: TRBJ1-5
d_call: NA
cdr3_aa: CASSGVQAKFSNQPQHF
cdr3_nt: TGTGCCAGCAGTGGGGTCCAGGCGAAGTTTAGCAATCAGCCCCAGCATTTT

clone_size: NA
v_call: TRBV7-8
j_call: TRBJ2-1
d_call: TRBD2
cdr3_aa: CASSFITGLATYNEQFF
cdr3_nt: TGTGCCAGCAGCTTCATAACGGGACTAGCGACCTACAATGAGCAGTTCTTC

clone_size: NA
v_call: TRBV9
j_call: TRBJ1-5
d_call: TRBD1
cdr3_aa: CASSAGGAGGFSNQPQHF
cdr3_nt: TGTGCCAGCAGCGCCGGCGGGGCAGGGGGCTTTAGCAATCAGCCCCAGCATTTT

clone_size: few
v_call: TRBV6-1
j_call: TRBJ1-1
d_call: NA
cdr3_aa: CASRQTLNTEAFF
cdr3_nt: TGTGCCAGCAGACAGACCTTGAACACTGAAGCTTTCTTT

clone_size: NA
v_call: TRBV4-2
j_call: TRBJ2-3
d_call: TRBD2
cdr3_aa: CASSPRAGGQSDTQYF
cdr3_nt: TGTGCCAGCAGCCCCCGAGCGGGGGGCCAATCAGATACGCAGTATTTT

clone_size: NA
v_call: TRBV7-8
j_call: TRBJ2-5
d_call: NA
cdr3_aa: CASSPSDPTQYF
cdr3_nt: TGTGCCAGCAGCCCAAGCGATCCGACCCAGTACTTC

clone_size: NA
v_call: TRBV7-9
j_call: TRBJ1-4
d_call: NA
cdr3_aa: CASSLVGGGEKLFF
cdr3_nt: TGTGCCAGCAGCTTAGTGGGAGGGGGTGAAAAACTGTTTTTT